The entry that follows covers one TCR beta chain sequence. An end of the junction differs from the germline gene, which may be a read error. The sample is drawn from a study of T-cell reconstitution after alpha-beta-depleted transplantation in children. CDR1 SGHRS and CDR2 YFSETQ come from the germline V gene. The CDR3 is made up of 16 amino acids. Unique molecular identifiers were used in preparing the TCRbeta library. TCRdb ran MiXCR on the PCR reads and lists one entry per CDR3 protein. Here the sample spans around 480,000 distinct CDR3 sequences, about 31% being singletons. The clonotype comes from a human donor who donated a stem cell graft to a child with aplastic anemia. The specimen comprised PBMCs from the stem cell graft donor, sampled from the stem cell graft. The rearrangement joins TRBV5-1 to TRBJ1-4, with unresolved D. The CDR3: CAGSLVRAGSGEKLFF. CDR3 in DNA: TGCGCCGGCAGCTTGGTCCGGGCAGGTTCAGGTGAAAAACTGTTTTTT.